The 23 T cell receptor beta chains in this list originate from one sample, sequenced in a study of blood T cell repertoires in COVID-19. Clones were sequenced by immunoSEQ multiplex PCR, and TCRdb holds only the in-frame ones, with some missing. This table holds about 160,000 clones, about 92% found once. Sequenced material: peripheral blood. These receptors all come from a man in his thirties or forties with COVID-19, enrolled during active disease.

In this sample, this clone turned up a few times. V and J are TRBV5-1 and TRBJ2-7; 10 positions match TRBD1. V was clipped by 4 bases and J by 4 bases; unmatched bases: 5. Per germline, CDR1 SGHRS and CDR2 YFSETQ. This CDR3 has 14 residues. The CDR3: CASSRRDRGYEQYF. CDR3 bases: TGCGCCAGCAGCAGACGGGACAGGGGATACGAGCAGTACTTC. The variable domain in full, completed from reference TRBV5-1 and TRBJ2-7, reads KAGVTQTPRYLIKTRGQQVTLSCSPISGHRSVSWYQQTPGQGLQFLFEYFSETQRNKGNFPGRFSGRQFSNSRSEMNVSTLELGDSALYLCASSRRDRGYEQYFGPGTRLTVT.

This clone was observed a single time. The V call is TRBV7-3, the J call TRBJ2-3; 10 bases agree with TRBD2. The V and J ends lost 1 base and 6 bases, in that order; junction bases with no gene match: 7. Germline assignment: CDR1 SGHTA and CDR2 FQGTGA. The CDR3 spans 16 residues. This CDR3 is CASSLMPSGSRDTQYF. The CDR3 region has the DNA TGTGCCAGCAGCTTAATGCCTAGCGGGAGTAGGGATACGCAGTATTTT.

CDR3 amino acids: CASTLAGVNTGELFF. CDR3 DNA: TGTGCCAGCACCCTAGCGGGGGTGAACACCGGGGAGCTGTTTTTT. V is TRBV25-1 and J is TRBJ2-2, with 10 bases identical to TRBD2. CDR3 size: 15 residues. The V gene end was trimmed by 7 bases and the J gene end by 1 base; junction bases not matched to a gene: 3. Germline assignment: CDR1 MGHDK and CDR2 SYGVNS.

The chain recombines TRBV7-9 with TRBJ2-2; 7 bases align to TRBD1. V shed 2 bases and J 5 bases; nucleotides not matched to a gene: 8. Germline-derived CDR1 and CDR2 are SEHNR and FQNEAQ (reference sequence). The CDR3 covers 16 residues. The CDR3 protein is CASSLWWSTGTGELFF. The CDR3 nucleotides are TGTGCCAGCAGCTTATGGTGGTCGACAGGGACCGGGGAGCTGTTTTTT.

The V gene is TRBV9, the J gene TRBJ2-5; maybe TRBD1 (6 bases). CDR3 length: 16 amino acids. Between the trimmed V and J ends, which lost 1 base and 5 bases, there was a span of 18 bases. Germline V CDR1 and CDR2: SGDLS, YYNGEE. CDR3 sequence: CASSVSRLTGSETQYF. The CDR3 region has the DNA TGTGCCAGCAGCGTATCCCGCCTAACAGGGTCCGAGACCCAGTACTTC.

The chain uses TRBV7-8 and TRBJ1-5; 12 nucleotides match TRBD1. After removal of 5 bases from V and 6 bases from J, the junction contained 11 bases not matched to a gene. CDR3 length: 17 amino acids. Germline V gives CDR1 SGHVS, CDR2 FQNEAQ. As DNA, the CDR3 is TGTGCCAGCAGCCAGACTACCGGGACAGGGGGCACTCAGCCCCAGCATTTT. This sequence encodes CASSQTTGTGGTQPQHF.

The chain joins TRBV24-1 to TRBJ2-2, with a possible D match to TRBD1 (5 bases). This CDR3 region has 13 residues. Trimming took off 6 bases at V and 1 base at J, with 5 bases between the two ends. Per germline, CDR1 KGHDR and CDR2 SFDVKD. CDR3 coding DNA: TGTGCCACCAGTCAGGGGAACACCGGGGAGCTGTTTTTT. Amino acid sequence: CATSQGNTGELFF.

The CDR3 DNA reads as TGCGCCAGCAGCCTAGAATTAGCAGGGAACTCACCCCTCCACTTT. Its protein product is CASSLELAGNSPLHF. The chain uses TRBV5-1 and TRBJ1-6; D is perhaps TRBD1 (5 bases). This CDR3 has 15 residues. V gave up 4 bases and J gave up 10 bases, with 18 bases separating them. CDR1 and CDR2 (germline): SGHRS, YFSETQ.

The chain carries TRBV10-3 and TRBJ2-7; 12 bases fit TRBD2. The CDR3 runs 16 residues. Germline trimming cut 0 bases from V and 6 bases from J; bases unmatched to any gene: 6. Germline-derived CDR1 and CDR2 are ENHRY and SYGVKD. The CDR3 region is CAISESLAGGPSEQYF. The CDR3, as DNA: TGTGCCATCAGTGAGTCGCTAGCGGGGGGGCCGTCCGAGCAGTACTTC.

This chain connects TRBV7-8 to TRBJ1-6; the D gene is possibly TRBD1 (5 bases). The V and J ends lost 2 bases and 5 bases respectively, with 10 bases between them. The CDR3 is made up of 15 amino acids. The germline V gene has CDR1 SGHVS and CDR2 FQNEAQ. The CDR3 nucleotides are TGTGCCAGCAGCTTACGGGAGGACAATAATTCACCCCTCCACTTT. Protein sequence: CASSLREDNNSPLHF.

The chain recombines TRBV5-1 with TRBJ2-7; a weak D match, TRBD2 (5 bases). Trimming shortened V by 5 bases and J by 4 bases, and 13 bases separated the two germline ends. The CDR3 runs to 13 residues. CDR1 and CDR2 from the germline V gene are SGHRS and YFSETQ. CDR3 in amino acids: CASSDYREYEQYF. Written as DNA, the CDR3 is TGCGCCAGCAGTGACTATAGGGAGTACGAGCAGTACTTC.

J is TRBJ1-1 and V is TRBV11-1; weak D call: TRBD1 (5 bases). Germline V gene sequence: CDR1 SGHAT, CDR2 FQDESV (reference sequence). The CDR3 totals 13 residues. V lost 1 base to trimming and J lost 10 bases, with 13 bases between them. CDR3 coding DNA: TGTGCCAGCAGCTTAGAGCAAGGGGTAATAGCTTTCTTT. As protein: CASSLEQGVIAFF.

The V call is TRBV2, the J call TRBJ1-2; possible D gene TRBD1, 6 bases. Germline V CDR1 and CDR2: SNHLY, FYNNEI. This CDR3 spans 15 amino acids. Trimming removed 9 bases at V and 0 bases at J, with 17 bases between. The CDR3 DNA is TGTGCCAGTCTAATGGGACAAACAACTAACTATGGCTACACCTTC. Translation gives CASLMGQTTNYGYTF.

J is TRBJ2-5 and V is TRBV11-3, with 14 positions matching TRBD2. This CDR3 is built from 16 residues. In germline, CDR1 is SGHNT, CDR2 YENEEA. V trimming: 5 bases; J trimming: 2 bases; junction bases outside the gene matches: 4. The DNA for the CDR3 is TGTGCCAGCAGCAAGGGACTAGCGGGGGCTCAAGAGACCCAGTACTTC. It is translated as CASSKGLAGAQETQYF. Variable domain in full (rest from reference TRBV11-3 and TRBJ2-5): EAGVVQSPRYKIIEKKQPVAFWCNPISGHNTLYWYLQNLGQGPELLIRYENEEAVDDSQLPKDRFSAERLKGVDSTLKIQPAELGDSAVYLCASSKGLAGAQETQYFGPGTRLLVL.

The chain is built from TRBV5-6 and TRBJ2-3; 11 bases are a match to TRBD2. This CDR3 comprises 16 residues. The germline V gene has CDR1 SGHDT and CDR2 YYEEEE. Trimming removed 2 bases from V and 4 bases from J; junction bases left unmatched: 6. CDR3 protein: CASSFLTSGRADTQYF. The DNA for the CDR3 is TGTGCCAGCAGCTTTTTAACTAGCGGGAGAGCAGATACGCAGTATTTT.

The V gene is TRBV3-1 (or the pseudogene TRBV3-2), the J gene TRBJ2-1; weak D call: TRBD2 (5 bases). Trimming removed 4 bases at V and 4 bases at J, with 17 bases between. The CDR3 spans 16 residues. Germline values: CDR1 LGHDT, CDR2 YNNKEL (reference sequence). CDR3 amino acids: CASSRPDQRSYNEQFF. The CDR3 coding sequence is TGTGCCAGCAGCCGGCCCGACCAGCGGTCATACAATGAGCAGTTCTTC.

This clone was observed a single time. This chain joins TRBV18 and TRBJ2-7; 10 bases agree with TRBD2. Germline loops: CDR1 KGHSH, CDR2 LQKENI. After removal of 1 base from V and 0 bases from J, the junction contained 6 bases not matched to a gene. This CDR3 is 17 amino acids long. CDR3 protein: CASSPRSGTSASYEQYF. The CDR3 bases are TGTGCCAGCTCACCACGCTCCGGGACTAGCGCCTCCTACGAGCAGTACTTC.

The chain has TRBV5-1 and TRBJ1-1; 10 bases fit TRBD1. In germline, CDR1 is SGHRS, CDR2 YFSETQ. The CDR3 covers 17 residues. V lost 4 bases to trimming and J lost 1 base; unmatched junction nucleotides: 10. CDR3 sequence: CASSTDRGRVGNTEAFF. The CDR3 nucleotides are TGCGCCAGCAGCACTGACAGGGGGCGAGTGGGGAACACTGAAGCTTTCTTT.

This chain uses TRBV4-3 with TRBJ2-7; TRBD1 might be the D (6 bases). From germline, CDR1 is LGHNA and CDR2 YSLEER. V gave up 4 bases and J gave up 3 bases, with 16 bases separating them. The CDR3 covers 15 residues. CDR3 in DNA: TGCGCCAGCAGCCCCTATAGGGGGAGTGACTACGAGCAGTACTTC. This translates into CASSPYRGSDYEQYF.

This chain uses TRBV3-1 (or the pseudogene TRBV3-2) with TRBJ1-1; D is uncertain. CDR3 length: 15 residues. Germline V lookup: CDR1 LGHDT, CDR2 YNNKEL (reference sequence). Trimming took 0 bases from V and 3 from J, leaving 11 bases between them. CDR3 region: CASSQDGVSYTEAFF. In DNA, the CDR3 is TGTGCCAGCAGCCAAGATGGTGTCAGTTACACTGAAGCTTTCTTT.

The J gene is TRBJ1-1, the V gene TRBV6-2 or TRBV6-3, with TRBD1 identical over 7 bases. The trim removed 4 bases at V and 4 bases at J, leaving 6 bases unmatched. From germline, CDR1 is MNHEY and CDR2 SVGEGT. CDR3 length equals 14 residues. The CDR3 loop is CASSSGGYGTEAFF. In DNA form, the CDR3 reads TGTGCCAGCAGTTCAGGGGGTTACGGCACTGAAGCTTTCTTT.

The chain has TRBV7-2 and TRBJ2-1, with 8 nucleotides matching TRBD2. The CDR3 totals 16 residues. J was trimmed by 2 bases and V by 2 bases; bases with no gene match: 5. The germline V gene encodes CDR1 SGHTA and CDR2 FQGNSA. Here the CDR3 reads CASSLFAGGAYNEQFF. The DNA for the CDR3 is TGTGCCAGCAGCTTATTTGCGGGAGGCGCCTACAATGAGCAGTTCTTC.

V usage is TRBV19 and J usage is TRBJ1-5; unclear D gene. The CDR3 is 13 amino acids. V was cut by 5 bases and J by 5 bases, with 10 bases left in between. From germline, CDR1 is LNHDA and CDR2 SQIVND (reference sequence). DNA for the CDR3: TGTGCCAGTAGTTCGGGTGAATATCAGCCCCAGCATTTT. It encodes CASSSGEYQPQHF.